The T cell receptor beta chain under discussion was sequenced for a study of blood T cell repertoires in COVID-19. About the study: Acute and convalescent COVID-19 samples came from the United States, Italy and Spain. T cells, B-cell-depleted T cells, or PBMCs provided the cDNA or gDNA that served as material.

Losses at the gene ends were 4 bases for V and 6 bases for J; bases not matched to a gene: 6. Germline CDR1 SGHRS, CDR2 YFSETQ. The CDR3 totals 15 residues. Individuals drawn from 20 to 25 US areas were roughly 18 to 89 years old. Here immunoSEQ multiplex PCR was the method, and the copy in TCRdb shows in-frame clones only, minus some. The sample includes about 400,000 clones, roughly 89% of them seen just once. The J gene is TRBJ2-1, the V gene TRBV5-1; 11 bases are shared with TRBD2. The sequenced sample consisted of PBMCs or T cells enriched from blood (not recorded which). This TCR derives from a woman aged 30 to 39 who had recovered from COVID-19. CDR3 sequence reads: CASSPFTSGSNEQFF. The CDR3 DNA reads TGCGCCAGCAGCCCATTCACTAGCGGGAGCAATGAGCAGTTCTTC.